This T cell receptor beta chain was captured by sequencing in a study of blood T cell repertoires in COVID-19. The overall study: Some COVID-19 samples were acute and others convalescent; all came from the United States, Italy and Spain.

On this clone: Other nucleotide sequences in the sample specify the same CDR3.

CDR3 size: 16 residues. The V and J ends lost 0 bases and 0 bases respectively, with 9 bases between them. Looked up from germline, CDR1 is LGHNA and CDR2 is YSLEER. Here immunoSEQ multiplex PCR was the method, and the copy in TCRdb shows in-frame clones only, minus some. The sample consists of around 220,000 clones, about 90% of them appearing once. This TCR came from a man aged 18-30 years with active or convalescent COVID-19. Source material: peripheral blood. The chain has TRBV4-3 and TRBJ2-1; D is uncertain. The CDR3, as DNA: TGCGCCAGCAGCCAAGAACTTCGAAGCTCCTACAATGAGCAGTTCTTC. This sequence encodes CASSQELRSSYNEQFF.